Described below is a single T cell receptor (beta chain) sequence and its context. Its antigen is currently unknown. Repertoires were generated with immunoSEQ multiplex PCR, while TCRdb's copy carries only in-frame clones and drops some. The table records roughly 93,000 clones, about four fifths of them present only once. These data are taken from a study of OX40 agonist ivuxolimab in advanced cancers. Overall study context: Patients took ivuxolimab, an agonistic anti-OX40 (CD134) antibody. People in dose escalation had one of these cancers: hepatocellular carcinoma, melanoma, renal cell or head and neck cancer.

General study points: Low levels of normalized T-cell clonal expansion also appeared in some nonresponders. The authors did not determine the antigen specificity of the expanded peripheral T cells.

Source: CD4+ or CD8+ T cells sorted from blood, taken in a trial of the OX40 agonist ivuxolimab. This TCR derives from an adult with an advanced solid tumor such as melanoma, head and neck, liver or kidney cancer.

CDR3 sequence (DNA): TGTGCCAGCAGCTTAGGAACAGGCCCGACCTCCTACGAGCAGTACTTC. It encodes CASSLGTGPTSYEQYF. V and J are TRBV7-2 and TRBJ2-7; TRBD1 might be the D (5 bases). Trimming pared 1 base from V and 0 bases from J, leaving 13 bases between. Germline V gene data show CDR1 as SGHTA and CDR2 as FQGNSA. This CDR3 has 16 residues.